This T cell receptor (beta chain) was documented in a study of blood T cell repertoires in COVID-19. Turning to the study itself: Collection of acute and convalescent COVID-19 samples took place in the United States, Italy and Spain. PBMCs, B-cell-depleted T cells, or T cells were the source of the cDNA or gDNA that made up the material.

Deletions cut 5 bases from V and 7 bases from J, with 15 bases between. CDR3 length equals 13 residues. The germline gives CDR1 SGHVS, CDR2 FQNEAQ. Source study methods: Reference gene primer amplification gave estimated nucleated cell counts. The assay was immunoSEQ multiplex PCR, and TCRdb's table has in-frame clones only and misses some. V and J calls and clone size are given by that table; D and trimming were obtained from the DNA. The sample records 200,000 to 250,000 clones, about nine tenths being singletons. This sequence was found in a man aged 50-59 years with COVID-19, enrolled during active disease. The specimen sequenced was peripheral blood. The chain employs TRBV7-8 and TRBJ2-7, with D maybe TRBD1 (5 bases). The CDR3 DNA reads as TGTGCCAGCAGCGTCGACAGTTTAGGAGAGCAGTACTTC. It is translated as CASSVDSLGEQYF. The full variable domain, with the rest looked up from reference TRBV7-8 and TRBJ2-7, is GAGVSQSPRYKVAKRGQDVALRCDPISGHVSLFWYQQALGQGPEFLTYFQNEAQLDKSGLPSDRFFAERPEGSVSTLKIQRTQQEDSAVYLCASSVDSLGEQYFGPGTRLTVT.